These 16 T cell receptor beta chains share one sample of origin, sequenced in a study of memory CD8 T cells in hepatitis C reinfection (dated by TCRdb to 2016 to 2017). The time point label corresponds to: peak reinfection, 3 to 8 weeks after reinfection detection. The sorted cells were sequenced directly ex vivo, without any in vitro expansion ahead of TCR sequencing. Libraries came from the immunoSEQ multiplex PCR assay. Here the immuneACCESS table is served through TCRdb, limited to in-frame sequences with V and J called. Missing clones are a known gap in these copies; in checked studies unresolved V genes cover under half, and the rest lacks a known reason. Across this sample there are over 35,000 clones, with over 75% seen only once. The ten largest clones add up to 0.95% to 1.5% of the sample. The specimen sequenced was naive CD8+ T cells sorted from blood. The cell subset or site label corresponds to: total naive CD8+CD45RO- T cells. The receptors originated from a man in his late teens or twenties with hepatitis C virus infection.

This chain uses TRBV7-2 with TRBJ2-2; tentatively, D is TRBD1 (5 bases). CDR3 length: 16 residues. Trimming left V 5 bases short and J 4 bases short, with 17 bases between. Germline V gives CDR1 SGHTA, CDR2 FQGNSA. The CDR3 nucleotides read TGTGCCAGCAGCCATGGGGCAGCTCCGAGCACCGGGGAGCTGTTTTTT. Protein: CASSHGAAPSTGELFF.

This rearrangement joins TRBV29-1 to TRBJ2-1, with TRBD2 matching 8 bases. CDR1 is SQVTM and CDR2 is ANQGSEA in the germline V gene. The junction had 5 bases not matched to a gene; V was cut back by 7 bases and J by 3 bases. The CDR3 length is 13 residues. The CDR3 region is CSAPSGFYNEQFF. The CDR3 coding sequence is TGCAGCGCACCTAGCGGGTTCTACAATGAGCAGTTCTTC.

In nucleotides, the CDR3 is TGCGCCAGCAGCATGACTCCCAGCTCCTACGAGCAGTACTTC. Protein: CASSMTPSSYEQYF. This chain connects TRBV4-1 to TRBJ2-7; D is ambiguous. This CDR3 region has 14 residues. V was trimmed by 5 bases and J by 0 bases, leaving 11 bases between them. The germline V gene has CDR1 MGHRA and CDR2 YSYEKL.

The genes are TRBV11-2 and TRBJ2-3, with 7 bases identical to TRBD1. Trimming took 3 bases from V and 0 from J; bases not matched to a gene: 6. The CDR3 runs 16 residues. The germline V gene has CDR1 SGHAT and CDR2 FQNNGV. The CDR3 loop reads CASSLGWTGSTDTQYF. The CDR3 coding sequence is TGTGCCAGCAGCTTGGGATGGACAGGTAGCACAGATACGCAGTATTTT. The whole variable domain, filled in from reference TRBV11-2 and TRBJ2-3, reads EAGVAQSPRYKIIEKRQSVAFWCNPISGHATLYWYQQILGQGPKLLIQFQNNGVVDDSQLPKDRFSAERLKGVDSTLKIQPAKLEDSAVYLCASSLGWTGSTDTQYFGPGTRLTVL.

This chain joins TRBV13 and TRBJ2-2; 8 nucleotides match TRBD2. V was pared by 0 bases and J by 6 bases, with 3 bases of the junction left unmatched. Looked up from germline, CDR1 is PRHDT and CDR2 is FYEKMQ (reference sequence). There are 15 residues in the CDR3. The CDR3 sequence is CASSLGPGGPGELFF. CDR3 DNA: TGTGCCAGCAGCTTAGGTCCGGGGGGGCCCGGGGAGCTGTTTTTT. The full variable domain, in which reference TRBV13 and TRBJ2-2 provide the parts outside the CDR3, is AAGVIQSPRHLIKEKRETATLKCYPIPRHDTVYWYQQGPGQDPQFLISFYEKMQSDKGSIPDRFSAQQFSDYHSELNMSSLELGDSALYFCASSLGPGGPGELFFGEGSRLTVL.

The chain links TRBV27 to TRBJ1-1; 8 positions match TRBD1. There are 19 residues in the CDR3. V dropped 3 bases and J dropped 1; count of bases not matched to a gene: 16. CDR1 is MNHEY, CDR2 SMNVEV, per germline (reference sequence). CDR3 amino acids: CASSFLPLLQGATNTEAFF. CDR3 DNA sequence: TGTGCCAGCAGTTTTCTACCCCTTCTCCAGGGGGCGACGAACACTGAAGCTTTCTTT.

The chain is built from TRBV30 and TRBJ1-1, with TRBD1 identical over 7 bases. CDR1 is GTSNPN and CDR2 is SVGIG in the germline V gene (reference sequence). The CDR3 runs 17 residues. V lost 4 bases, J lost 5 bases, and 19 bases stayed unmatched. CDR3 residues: CAWKSRYSDRVFTEAFF. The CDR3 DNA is TGTGCCTGGAAGTCCCGGTATTCAGACAGGGTGTTTACTGAAGCTTTCTTT.

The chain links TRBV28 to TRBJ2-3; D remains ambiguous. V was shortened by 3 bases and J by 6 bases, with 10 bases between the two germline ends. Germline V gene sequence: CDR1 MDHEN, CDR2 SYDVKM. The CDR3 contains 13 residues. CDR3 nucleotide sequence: TGTGCCAGCAGTTTGGCAGGCTGGGATACGCAGTATTTT. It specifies CASSLAGWDTQYF.

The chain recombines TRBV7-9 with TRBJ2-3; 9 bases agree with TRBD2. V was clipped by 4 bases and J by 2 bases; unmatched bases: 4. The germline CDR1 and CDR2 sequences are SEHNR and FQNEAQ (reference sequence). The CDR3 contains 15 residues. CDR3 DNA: TGTGCCAGCAGCTGGGGACTAGCTCACACAGATACGCAGTATTTT. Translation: CASSWGLAHTDTQYF.

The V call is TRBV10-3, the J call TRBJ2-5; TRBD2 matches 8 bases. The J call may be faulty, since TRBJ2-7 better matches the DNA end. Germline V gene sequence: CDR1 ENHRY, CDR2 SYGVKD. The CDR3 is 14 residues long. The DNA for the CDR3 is TGTGCCATCAGTGTAGCGGGACTCCTCTACGAGCAGTACTTC. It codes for CAISVAGLLYEQYF.

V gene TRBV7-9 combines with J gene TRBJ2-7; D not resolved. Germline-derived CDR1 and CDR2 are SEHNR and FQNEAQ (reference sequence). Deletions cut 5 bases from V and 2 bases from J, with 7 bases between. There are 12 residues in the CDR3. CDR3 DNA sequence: TGTGCCAGCAGCACCGGTCCCTACGAGCAGTACTTC. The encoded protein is CASSTGPYEQYF.

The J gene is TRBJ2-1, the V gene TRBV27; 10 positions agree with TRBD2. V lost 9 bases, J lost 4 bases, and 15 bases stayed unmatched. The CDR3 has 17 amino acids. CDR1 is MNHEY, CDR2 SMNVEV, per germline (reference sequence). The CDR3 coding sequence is TGTGCCAGTGGAATCAGCGGGGGGGCCTTTGGATACAATGAGCAGTTCTTC. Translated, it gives CASGISGGAFGYNEQFF.

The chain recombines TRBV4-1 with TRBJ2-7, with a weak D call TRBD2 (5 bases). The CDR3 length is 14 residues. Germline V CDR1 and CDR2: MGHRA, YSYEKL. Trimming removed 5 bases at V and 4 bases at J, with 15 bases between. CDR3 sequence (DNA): TGCGCCAGCAGCGTACCGGGAATCCCTTACGAGCAGTACTTC. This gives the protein CASSVPGIPYEQYF.

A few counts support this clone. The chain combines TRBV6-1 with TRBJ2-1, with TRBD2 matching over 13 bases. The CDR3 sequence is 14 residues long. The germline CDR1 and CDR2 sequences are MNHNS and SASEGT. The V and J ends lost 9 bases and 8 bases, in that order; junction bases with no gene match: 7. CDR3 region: CASPGLAGLDEQFF. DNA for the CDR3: TGTGCCAGTCCGGGACTAGCGGGACTGGATGAGCAGTTCTTC.

The CDR3 coding sequence is TGTGCCAGTAGTATAAACAGCGGTTTCAATCAGCCCCAGCATTTT. Its translation is CASSINSGFNQPQHF. The rearrangement uses TRBV19 and TRBJ1-5; D unresolved. Germline values: CDR1 LNHDA, CDR2 SQIVND (reference sequence). The V gene lost 2 bases and the J gene lost 3 bases, with 11 bases spanning the gap. This CDR3 region has 15 residues.

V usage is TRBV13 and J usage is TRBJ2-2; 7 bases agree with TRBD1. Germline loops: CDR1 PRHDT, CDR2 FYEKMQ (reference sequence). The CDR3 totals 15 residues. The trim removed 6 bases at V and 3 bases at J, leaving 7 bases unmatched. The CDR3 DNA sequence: TGTGCCAGCAGTTTTGGGACAGCCCACACCGGGGAGCTGTTTTTT. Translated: CASSFGTAHTGELFF.